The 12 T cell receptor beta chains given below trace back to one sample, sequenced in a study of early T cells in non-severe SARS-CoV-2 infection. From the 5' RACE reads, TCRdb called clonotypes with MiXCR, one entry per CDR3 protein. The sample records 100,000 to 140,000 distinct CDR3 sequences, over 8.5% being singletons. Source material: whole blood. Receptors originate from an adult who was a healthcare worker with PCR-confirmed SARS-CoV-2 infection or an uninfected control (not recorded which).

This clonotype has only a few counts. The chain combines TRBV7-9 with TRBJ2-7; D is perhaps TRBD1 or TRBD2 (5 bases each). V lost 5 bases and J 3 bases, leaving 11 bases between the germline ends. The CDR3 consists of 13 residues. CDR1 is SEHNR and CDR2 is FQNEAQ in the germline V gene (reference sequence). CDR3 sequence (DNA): TGTGCCAGCAGCCACCGGGACCTCTACGAGCAGTACTTC. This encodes CASSHRDLYEQYF.

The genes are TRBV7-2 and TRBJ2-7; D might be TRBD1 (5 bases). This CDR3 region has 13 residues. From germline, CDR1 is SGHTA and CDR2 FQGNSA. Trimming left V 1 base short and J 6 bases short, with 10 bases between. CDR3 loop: CASSLGQGGEQYF. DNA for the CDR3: TGTGCCAGCAGCTTAGGGCAGGGTGGCGAGCAGTACTTC.

CDR3 coding DNA: TGTGCCTGGAGTGTACGGTACCAAGGGACGGATACGCAGTATTTT. It codes for CAWSVRYQGTDTQYF. The chain has TRBV30 and TRBJ2-3; D could derive from TRBD1 or TRBD2 (5 bases each). The CDR3 contains 15 residues. The V gene lost 0 bases and the J gene lost 6 bases, with 16 bases spanning the gap. Germline values: CDR1 GTSNPN, CDR2 SVGIG (reference sequence).

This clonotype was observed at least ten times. CDR3 nucleotide sequence: TGTGCCAGCAGTCCGGGGACTAGCGGGAAAGGTAGGGAGCAGTTCTTC. This gives the protein CASSPGTSGKGREQFF. The chain combines TRBV12-3 or TRBV12-4 with TRBJ2-1; 13 nucleotides align to TRBD2. The CDR3 spans 16 residues. J was trimmed by 10 bases and V by 5 bases; bases with no gene match: 11.

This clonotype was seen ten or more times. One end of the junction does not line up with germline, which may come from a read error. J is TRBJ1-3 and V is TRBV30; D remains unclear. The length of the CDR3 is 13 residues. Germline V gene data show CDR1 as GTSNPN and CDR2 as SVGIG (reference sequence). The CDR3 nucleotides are TGTGCCTGGAGTGTACTCTCTGAAAACACCATATATTTT. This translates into CAWSVLSENTIYF.

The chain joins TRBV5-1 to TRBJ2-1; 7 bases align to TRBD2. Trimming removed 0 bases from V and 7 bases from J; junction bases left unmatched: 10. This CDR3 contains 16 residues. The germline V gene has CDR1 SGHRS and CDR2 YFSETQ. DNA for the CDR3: TGCGCCAGCAGCTTGGGGGCTAGCGGAGGGAGGAATGAGCAGTTCTTC. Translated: CASSLGASGGRNEQFF.

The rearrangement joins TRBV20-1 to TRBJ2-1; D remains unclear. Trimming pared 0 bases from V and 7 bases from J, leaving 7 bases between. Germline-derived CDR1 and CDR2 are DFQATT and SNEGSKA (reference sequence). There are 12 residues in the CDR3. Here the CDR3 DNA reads TGCAGTGCTAGAGATTTGATGAATGAGCAGTTCTTC. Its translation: CSARDLMNEQFF.

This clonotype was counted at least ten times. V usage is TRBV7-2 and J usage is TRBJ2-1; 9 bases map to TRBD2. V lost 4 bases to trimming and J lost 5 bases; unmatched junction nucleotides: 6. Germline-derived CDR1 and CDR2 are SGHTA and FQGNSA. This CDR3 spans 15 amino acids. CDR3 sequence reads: CASSSLAGFDNEQFF. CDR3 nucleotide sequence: TGTGCCAGCAGCTCACTAGCGGGTTTTGACAATGAGCAGTTCTTC.

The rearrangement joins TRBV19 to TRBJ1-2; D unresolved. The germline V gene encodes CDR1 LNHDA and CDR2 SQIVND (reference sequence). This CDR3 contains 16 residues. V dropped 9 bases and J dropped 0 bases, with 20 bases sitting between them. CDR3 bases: TGTGCCAGCAAGGAAGGTGGGATAGTCGCTAACTATGGCTACACCTTC. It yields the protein CASKEGGIVANYGYTF.

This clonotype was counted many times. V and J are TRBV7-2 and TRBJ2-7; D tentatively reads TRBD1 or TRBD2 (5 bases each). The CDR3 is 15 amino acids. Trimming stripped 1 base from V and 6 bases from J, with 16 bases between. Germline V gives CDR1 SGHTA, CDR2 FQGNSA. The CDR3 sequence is CASSLVDGTGGEQYF. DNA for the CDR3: TGTGCCAGCAGCTTAGTAGACGGGACCGGCGGCGAGCAGTACTTC.

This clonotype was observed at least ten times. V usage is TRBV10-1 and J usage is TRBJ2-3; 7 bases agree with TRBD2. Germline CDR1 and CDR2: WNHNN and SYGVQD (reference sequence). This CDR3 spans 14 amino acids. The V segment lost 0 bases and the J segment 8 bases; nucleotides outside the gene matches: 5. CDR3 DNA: TGCGCCAGCAGTGAGTCGGAGCGGGACGGTACGCAGTATTTT. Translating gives CASSESERDGTQYF.

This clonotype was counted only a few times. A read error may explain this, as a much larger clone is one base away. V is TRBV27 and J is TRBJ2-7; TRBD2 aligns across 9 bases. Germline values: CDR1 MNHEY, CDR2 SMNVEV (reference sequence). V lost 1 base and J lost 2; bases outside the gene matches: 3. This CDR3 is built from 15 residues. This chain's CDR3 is CASSLFPSGTYEQYF. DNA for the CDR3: TGTGCCAGCAGTTTATTCCCTAGCGGGACCTACGAGCAGTACTTC.